Listed below are T cell receptor beta chains from one sample, sequenced in a study of T cell responses to AZD1222 COVID-19 vaccine. Libraries were prepared by immunoSEQ multiplex PCR; TCRdb keeps only in-frame clonotypes and omits some of them. Among some 110,000 clones listed, more than 75% were seen once. The sample was peripheral blood, taken 28 days after the second AZD1222 dose. The receptors derive from an adult who received the AZD1222 COVID-19 vaccine. The CDR3 runs from the conserved cysteine through the conserved F or W. Each record gives: CDR3 DNA, CDR3 protein, V gene, clone size, D gene, J gene. A D gene is named only where the DNA matches it firmly. Part of the rows lack a size; the others show once, few, many or a class for expanded clones.

CDR3nt: TGTGCCAGCAGTGAATCGGGCAGCCGGGGAGTCTACACCTTC; CDR3aa: CASSESGSRGVYTF; v_gene: TRBV25-1; abundance: .; d_gene: .; j_gene: TRBJ1-2
CDR3nt: TGTGCCAGCAGCTTGACAGGGTTATACGAGCAGTACTTC; CDR3aa: CASSLTGLYEQYF; v_gene: TRBV5-5; abundance: .; d_gene: .; j_gene: TRBJ2-7
CDR3nt: TGCAGCGTTTATGCGGGATGGTCCACTGAAGCTTTCTTT; CDR3aa: CSVYAGWSTEAFF; v_gene: TRBV29-1; abundance: .; d_gene: .; j_gene: TRBJ1-1
CDR3nt: TGTGCCAGCAGCGGACAGAAACAGCCCCAGCATTTT; CDR3aa: CASSGQKQPQHF; v_gene: TRBV28; abundance: once; d_gene: .; j_gene: TRBJ1-5
CDR3nt: TGTGCCAGCAGTTTATCCGGACAGCCCAACAGGGAGACCCAGTACTTC; CDR3aa: CASSLSGQPNRETQYF; v_gene: TRBV28; abundance: .; d_gene: .; j_gene: TRBJ2-5
CDR3nt: TGTGCCAGCAGCTTGTTGGGTCCCCTCCAAGAGACCCAGTACTTC; CDR3aa: CASSLLGPLQETQYF; v_gene: TRBV5-6; abundance: .; d_gene: .; j_gene: TRBJ2-5
CDR3nt: TGTGCCAGCAGCGGACAAACCAGGGTCACTAACTATGGCTACACCTTC; CDR3aa: CASSGQTRVTNYGYTF; v_gene: TRBV7-9; abundance: .; d_gene: .; j_gene: TRBJ1-2
CDR3nt: TGCAGTGCTAGTTCTTTTGAGTTTGGTAGTAAGGGCTACACCTTC; CDR3aa: CSASSFEFGSKGYTF; v_gene: TRBV20-1; abundance: .; d_gene: .; j_gene: TRBJ1-2
CDR3nt: TGTGCCAGCACGGGAGACGATCAGCCCCAGCATTTT; CDR3aa: CASTGDDQPQHF; v_gene: TRBV2; abundance: .; d_gene: .; j_gene: TRBJ1-5
CDR3nt: TGTGCCAGCAGCGTAGGAGGAGTGGGGAATGAAGCCGAGCAGTACTTC; CDR3aa: CASSVGGVGNEAEQYF; v_gene: TRBV9; abundance: .; d_gene: .; j_gene: TRBJ2-7
CDR3nt: TGTGCCAGCAGCTTAGGGATCGAAGCTTTCTTT; CDR3aa: CASSLGIEAFF; v_gene: TRBV11-1; abundance: .; d_gene: .; j_gene: TRBJ1-1
CDR3nt: TGTGCCAGCAGTTTACAGGTTGGGAACACTGAAGCTTTCTTT; CDR3aa: CASSLQVGNTEAFF; v_gene: TRBV27; abundance: .; d_gene: .; j_gene: TRBJ1-1
CDR3nt: TGCGCCAGCAGCTCCCGGACAGCCGGGGGGACTGAAGCTTTCTTT; CDR3aa: CASSSRTAGGTEAFF; v_gene: TRBV5-1; abundance: .; d_gene: .; j_gene: TRBJ1-1
CDR3nt: TGTGCCTGGACCCCAGATGACTATGGCTACACCTTC; CDR3aa: CAWTPDDYGYTF; v_gene: TRBV30; abundance: .; d_gene: .; j_gene: TRBJ1-2
CDR3nt: TGCAGCGTTTCCCCCCAGGGTCGCACCGGGGAGCTGTTTTTT; CDR3aa: CSVSPQGRTGELFF; v_gene: TRBV29-1; abundance: .; d_gene: .; j_gene: TRBJ2-2
CDR3nt: TGTGCCAGCAGCTTGGCGGGCCGTAGGCCCCAGCATTTT; CDR3aa: CASSLAGRRPQHF; v_gene: TRBV5-6; abundance: once; d_gene: .; j_gene: TRBJ1-5
CDR3nt: TGTGCCAGCAGCGTTGGGCTTTTCGAAACTTTCTTT; CDR3aa: CASSVGLFETFF; v_gene: TRBV5-6; abundance: .; d_gene: .; j_gene: TRBJ1-1
CDR3nt: TGTGCCAGCTCTTCGACAGCAGGAGCCTACGAGCAGTACTTC; CDR3aa: CASSSTAGAYEQYF; v_gene: TRBV18; abundance: once; d_gene: .; j_gene: TRBJ2-7
CDR3nt: TGCGCCAGCAGCCTGCTCCGGGGGGGGGAGACCCAGTACTTC; CDR3aa: CASSLLRGGETQYF; v_gene: TRBV4-1; abundance: .; d_gene: TRBD2; j_gene: TRBJ2-5
CDR3nt: TGTGCCAGCAGCCAAGATCTGAGCTCGTCTGGTGGCTACACCTTC; CDR3aa: CASSQDLSSSGGYTF; v_gene: TRBV3-1/TRBV3-2; abundance: .; d_gene: .; j_gene: TRBJ1-2
CDR3nt: TGTGCCAGCAGCTCCACCGGGACAGGGGTAGATACGCAGTATTTT; CDR3aa: CASSSTGTGVDTQYF; v_gene: TRBV6-5; abundance: .; d_gene: TRBD1; j_gene: TRBJ2-3
CDR3nt: TGTGCCAGCAGCTTAAGTATGTGGGGGCTGAGTGAAAAACTGTTTTTT; CDR3aa: CASSLSMWGLSEKLFF; v_gene: TRBV7-9; abundance: .; d_gene: .; j_gene: TRBJ1-4
CDR3nt: TGTGCCAGCAGCTATCTACGGAGGAGAGGGGAGACCCAGTACTTC; CDR3aa: CASSYLRRRGETQYF; v_gene: TRBV5-6; abundance: once; d_gene: .; j_gene: TRBJ2-5
CDR3nt: TGTGCCAGCAGTTTATACGGGAGCTCCTACGAGCAGTACTTC; CDR3aa: CASSLYGSSYEQYF; v_gene: TRBV27; abundance: .; d_gene: .; j_gene: TRBJ2-7
CDR3nt: TGTGCCAGCAGTCGCCCCGGGGGAGGAGGTGGAAACACTGAAGCTTTCTTT; CDR3aa: CASSRPGGGGGNTEAFF; v_gene: TRBV27; abundance: .; d_gene: .; j_gene: TRBJ1-1
CDR3nt: TGTGCCAGCAGGGGTCGGGGGGCTCGGGAGACCCAGTACTTC; CDR3aa: CASRGRGARETQYF; v_gene: TRBV6-5; abundance: .; d_gene: .; j_gene: TRBJ2-5
CDR3nt: TGCGCCAGCAGCTTGGCGGGGACAGGGTTCGCCTACGAGCAGTACTTC; CDR3aa: CASSLAGTGFAYEQYF; v_gene: TRBV5-1; abundance: .; d_gene: TRBD1; j_gene: TRBJ2-7
CDR3nt: TGTGCCAGTCGACCCTCGCGCGATCGGAGGGCAGATACGCAGTATTTT; CDR3aa: CASRPSRDRRADTQYF; v_gene: TRBV5-5; abundance: .; d_gene: .; j_gene: TRBJ2-3
CDR3nt: TGTGCCAGCAGCCGACAAGGGACTAGCGGGAGATTAAATGAGCAGTTCTTC; CDR3aa: CASSRQGTSGRLNEQFF; v_gene: TRBV7-8; abundance: .; d_gene: TRBD2; j_gene: TRBJ2-1